Below are 21 T cell receptor beta chains sequenced from a single sample in a study of circulating tumor DNA in untreated peripheral T-cell lymphoma. Using immunoSEQ multiplex PCR, the repertoire was profiled, and TCRdb retains in-frame clones only, with some absent. Of around 6,300 clones listed, about 64% are singletons. The specimen was tumor tissue. The receptors shown here come from a human donor with peripheral T-cell lymphoma.

The chain employs TRBV19 and TRBJ1-4; TRBD1 might be the D (5 bases). Trimming took off 1 base at V and 5 bases at J, with 8 bases between the two ends. Germline values: CDR1 LNHDA, CDR2 SQIVND (reference sequence). The CDR3 runs 14 residues. The DNA of the CDR3 is TGTGCCAGTAGTATAGGGGCAGGGAATGAAAAACTGTTTTTT. Amino acids: CASSIGAGNEKLFF.

V and J are TRBV18 and TRBJ2-7; D call uncertain. CDR1 is KGHSH, CDR2 LQKENI, per germline. Trimming shortened V by 2 bases and J by 3 bases, and 14 bases separated the two germline ends. The CDR3 is made up of 15 amino acids. Here the CDR3 reads CASSPGGGWVYEQYF. The CDR3 nucleotides are TGTGCCAGCTCACCAGGTGGCGGTTGGGTCTACGAGCAGTACTTC.

The V gene is TRBV10-3, the J gene TRBJ1-1; D call uncertain. The length of the CDR3 is 12 residues. The germline gives CDR1 ENHRY, CDR2 SYGVKD. The ends were cut back, 0 bases at V and 6 bases at J, with 5 bases in the middle. The CDR3 DNA sequence: TGTGCCATCAGTGAGTCAATTTCTGAAGCTTTCTTT. It codes for CAISESISEAFF.

This rearrangement joins TRBV5-1 to TRBJ2-1; 10 bases map to TRBD1. J was trimmed by 3 bases and V by 4 bases; bases with no gene match: 4. The germline V gene has CDR1 SGHRS and CDR2 YFSETQ. The length of the CDR3 is 15 residues. CDR3 region: CASSSGQGGYNEQFF. The CDR3 bases are TGCGCCAGCAGCAGTGGACAGGGGGGCTACAATGAGCAGTTCTTC. Combining the CDR3 with reference TRBV5-1 and TRBJ2-1 gives the whole variable domain KAGVTQTPRYLIKTRGQQVTLSCSPISGHRSVSWYQQTPGQGLQFLFEYFSETQRNKGNFPGRFSGRQFSNSRSEMNVSTLELGDSALYLCASSSGQGGYNEQFFGPGTRLTVL.

The chain recombines TRBV19 with TRBJ2-7, with D possibly matching TRBD1 (5 bases). The CDR3 runs to 15 residues. V shed 0 bases and J shed 6 bases, with 15 bases lying between them. Germline V lookup: CDR1 LNHDA, CDR2 SQIVND (reference sequence). The CDR3 nucleotides read TGTGCCAGTAGTATAGATTTAGGACAAATGATCGAGCAGTACTTC. Amino acids: CASSIDLGQMIEQYF. The entire variable domain, with the rest obtained from reference TRBV19 and TRBJ2-7, is as follows: DGGITQSPKYLFRKEGQNVTLSCEQNLNHDAMYWYRQDPGQGLRLIYYSQIVNDFQKGDIAEGYSVSREKKESFPLTVTSAQKNPTAFYLCASSIDLGQMIEQYFGPGTRLTVT.

This clone is classed as medium-sized. The CDR3 spells CAWDVAYGEQYF. The CDR3 DNA follows: TGTGCCTGGGACGTTGCCTACGGTGAGCAGTACTTC. This chain uses TRBV30 with TRBJ2-7; no firm D call. V was trimmed by 5 bases and J by 7 bases, leaving 15 bases between them. Germline CDR1 is GTSNPN and CDR2 is SVGIG (reference sequence). CDR3 size: 12 residues. The full variable domain, its missing parts supplied by reference TRBV30 and TRBJ2-7, is SQTIHQWPATLVQPVGSPLSLECTVEGTSNPNLYWYRQAAGRGLQLLFYSVGIGQISSEVPQNLSASRPQDRQFILSSKKLLLSDSGFYLCAWDVAYGEQYFGPGTRLTVT.

The V call is TRBV30, the J call TRBJ1-5, with a tentative D call TRBD1 (5 bases). Germline V gene lookup returns CDR1 GTSNPN and CDR2 SVGIG (reference sequence). There are 17 residues in the CDR3. V was pared by 1 base and J by 5 bases, with 21 bases between. The CDR3 bases are TGTGCCTGGAGTGAACCCCAGGTTTGGGGGAACCATCAGCCCCAGCATTTT. This encodes CAWSEPQVWGNHQPQHF.

The chain uses TRBV11-3 and TRBJ2-7; 9 nucleotides agree with TRBD2. The CDR3 consists of 15 residues. Trimming took 6 bases from V and 2 from J; bases not matched to a gene: 8. Germline V CDR1 and CDR2: SGHNT, YENEEA. CDR3 in amino acids: CASRGSGGSTYEQYF. The CDR3 DNA is TGTGCCAGCAGGGGAAGCGGGGGGTCAACCTACGAGCAGTACTTC.

This chain links TRBV7-7 with TRBJ2-3; perhaps D is TRBD1 or TRBD2 (5 bases each). Germline CDR1 and CDR2: SSHAT and FNYEAQ (reference sequence). Trimming pared 3 bases from V and 5 bases from J, leaving 21 bases between. This CDR3 is built from 17 residues. CDR3 residues: CASSFPVWGLRVDTQYF. The CDR3 bases are TGTGCCAGCAGCTTCCCGGTTTGGGGCTTGCGGGTAGATACGCAGTATTTT. The whole variable domain, remainder taken from reference TRBV7-7 and TRBJ2-3, is GAGVSQSPRYKVTKRGQDVTLRCDPISSHATLYWYQQALGQGPEFLTYFNYEAQPDKSGLPSDRFSAERPEGSISTLTIQRTEQRDSAMYRCASSFPVWGLRVDTQYFGPGTRLTVL.

The chain combines TRBV7-7 with TRBJ1-4, with D maybe TRBD1 (5 bases). Germline CDR1 reads SSHAT; CDR2 reads FNYEAQ (reference sequence). The CDR3 sequence is 15 residues long. Trimming stripped 6 bases from V and 4 bases from J, with 15 bases between. The CDR3 sequence is CASRPRMGDNEKLFF. CDR3 nucleotide sequence: TGTGCCAGCAGACCCCGAATGGGGGATAATGAAAAACTGTTTTTT. The entire variable domain, with the rest obtained from reference TRBV7-7 and TRBJ1-4, is as follows: GAGVSQSPRYKVTKRGQDVTLRCDPISSHATLYWYQQALGQGPEFLTYFNYEAQPDKSGLPSDRFSAERPEGSISTLTIQRTEQRDSAMYRCASRPRMGDNEKLFFGSGTQLSVL.

V is TRBV19 and J is TRBJ2-3, with unresolved D. CDR1 is LNHDA, CDR2 SQIVND, per germline (reference sequence). The CDR3 spans 11 residues. Between the trimmed V and J ends, which lost 5 bases and 6 bases, there was a span of 6 bases. The DNA of the CDR3 is TGTGCCAGTAGTTGGGTGGATACGCAGTATTTT. Translated, it gives CASSWVDTQYF.

As to this clone: One end of the junction does not line up with germline, which may come from a read error. The J gene is TRBJ2-3, the V gene TRBV19, with D unclear. The CDR3 covers 13 residues. Germline loops: CDR1 LNHDA, CDR2 SQIVND (reference sequence). The CDR3 region is CASSISLSRARNF. CDR3 nucleotides: TGTGCCAGTAGTATTTCTCTATCCCGGGCCAGAAATTTT.

Turning to this clone: The junction does not match germline at one end; this may be a read error. The chain links TRBV6-8 to TRBJ1-5; the D gene is possibly TRBD1 (5 bases). CDR3 length: 13 residues. Germline V CDR1 and CDR2: MNHGY, SAAAGT. CDR3 sequence (DNA): TGTGCCAGCAGTTATGGGGGGTTTCAGCCTCAGCATTTT. This translates into CASSYGGFQPQHF.

Comments on this clone: Compared with germline, one end of the junction differs, possibly owing to a read error. This chain uses TRBV6-4 with TRBJ1-4, with D unclear. Germline V lookup: CDR1 MRHNA, CDR2 SNTAGT. The CDR3 is 14 residues long. The CDR3 protein is CASSYSATNEKLFF. DNA for the CDR3: TGTGCCAGCAGTTACTCTGCAACTAATGAAAAACTGTTTTTT.

This rearrangement joins TRBV5-1 to TRBJ2-7; D is unresolved. The CDR3 covers 14 residues. Trimming shortened V by 1 base and J by 0 bases, and 8 bases separated the two germline ends. Looked up from germline, CDR1 is SGHRS and CDR2 is YFSETQ. CDR3: CASSLRPLSYEQYF. The CDR3 DNA is TGCGCCAGCAGCTTGAGGCCTCTCTCCTACGAGCAGTACTTC.

Regarding this clone: At one end the junction does not follow the germline gene, possibly because of a read error. The chain is built from TRBV6-8 and TRBJ2-7; D is possibly TRBD1 (6 bases). The CDR3 totals 15 residues. CDR1 and CDR2 from the germline V gene are MNHGY and SAAAGT. CDR3 nucleotide sequence: TGTGCCATCAGTGGGGGCAGAACCTCCTCCTACGAGCAGTACTTC. It yields the protein CAISGGRTSSYEQYF.

J is TRBJ1-1 and V is TRBV6-8, with D unresolved. Trimming took 1 base from V and 5 from J, leaving 8 bases between them. The CDR3 is made up of 13 amino acids. Germline assignment: CDR1 MNHGY and CDR2 SAAAGT. CDR3 residues: CASSYWSPTEAFF. DNA of the CDR3: TGTGCCAGCAGTTACTGGAGTCCTACTGAAGCTTTCTTT.

The chain carries TRBV19 and TRBJ2-1, with 9 bases that match TRBD2. CDR1 is LNHDA, CDR2 SQIVND, per germline (reference sequence). The CDR3 sequence is 16 residues long. J gave up 7 bases and V 5 bases, and 12 bases lay outside the gene matches. The CDR3 is CASSPDGGGAGNEQFF. CDR3 DNA: TGTGCCAGTAGTCCCGATGGCGGGGGGGCCGGAAATGAGCAGTTCTTC.

This chain links TRBV1 with TRBJ2-5; the table's D call, TRBD2, was not checked against the DNA. TRBV1 has pseudogene status. The CDR3 is 14 residues long. The CDR3 region is CASSQDPGVETQYF. The CDR3 nucleotides are TGCGCCAGCAGCCAAGATCCGGGGGTGGAGACCCAGTACTTC.

The gene calls are TRBV28 and TRBJ2-2; 7 bases fit TRBD1. This CDR3 spans 15 amino acids. V was clipped by 5 bases and J by 6 bases; unmatched bases: 9. Germline CDR1 reads MDHEN; CDR2 reads SYDVKM. The DNA of the CDR3 is TGTGCCAGCAGTCGACTCGACAGGGAACCCGGGGAGCTGTTTTTT. As protein: CASSRLDREPGELFF.

The chain is built from TRBV23-1 and TRBJ1-2, with 7 bases identical to TRBD1. TRBV23-1 is an ORF, and what it does is uncertain. The ends lost 6 bases at V and 8 bases at J; junction bases unmatched: 12. This CDR3 has 14 amino acids. CDR3 protein: CASSQATGFVGYTF. The CDR3 nucleotides are TGCGCCAGCAGCCAAGCGACAGGGTTCGTCGGCTACACCTTC.